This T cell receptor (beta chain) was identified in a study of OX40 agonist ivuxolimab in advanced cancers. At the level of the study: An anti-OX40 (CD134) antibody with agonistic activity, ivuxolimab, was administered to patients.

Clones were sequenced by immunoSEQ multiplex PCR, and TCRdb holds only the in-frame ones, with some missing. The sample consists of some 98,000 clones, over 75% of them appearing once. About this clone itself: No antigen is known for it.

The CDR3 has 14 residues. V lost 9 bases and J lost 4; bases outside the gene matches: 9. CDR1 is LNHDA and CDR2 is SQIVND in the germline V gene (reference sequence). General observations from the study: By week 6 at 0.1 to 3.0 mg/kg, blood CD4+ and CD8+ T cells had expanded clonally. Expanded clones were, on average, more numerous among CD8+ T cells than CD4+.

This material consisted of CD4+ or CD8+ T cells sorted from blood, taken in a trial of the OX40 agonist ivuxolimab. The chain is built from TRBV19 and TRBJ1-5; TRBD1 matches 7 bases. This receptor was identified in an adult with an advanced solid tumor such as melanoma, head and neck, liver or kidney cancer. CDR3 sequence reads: CASNRGRGNQPQHF. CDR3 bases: TGTGCCAGCAATCGGGGCAGGGGGAATCAGCCCCAGCATTTT.